This T cell receptor (beta chain) was observed in a study of naive CD8 T cells in extremely preterm neonates (dated by TCRdb to 2016 to 2017). With regard to the full study: The study compared TCRbeta CDR3 repertoires of sorted naive CD8+ T cells across four age groups: extremely preterm neonates, term neonates, young children and adults.

Trimmed from V: 6 bases; trimmed from J: 4 bases; junction bases lacking a gene match: 11. CDR1 and CDR2, per the germline V gene, are SGHVS and FQNEAQ. Taken from cysteine to phenylalanine, the CDR3 has 15 residues. Only CDR3 DNA remains: 45 bases, in frame from the first base. Paper-wide results and their limitations: A small sample size and variable productive template counts among preterm samples were noted by the authors as limitations. Significantly lower iChao1 richness than in all other age groups (p < 0.05) and an even clone distribution were observed in preterm neonates, indicating a less rich repertoire. Prospective longitudinal studies of preterm and term neonates were called for by the authors so that T cell development could be tracked within individuals. Preterm CDR3s were shorter, with fewer N additions and less junctional trimming, and were closer to germline than those of older groups. The proportion of shared CDR3 nucleotide sequences was higher in preterm neonates (around 2.7%) than in term neonates (approximately 0.4%), young children (around 0.03%) and adults (0.01%).

Notes on this clone: The target of this receptor is not known. No qualities accompany the bases; no much larger clone lies one base away.

The term cord blood was obtained from roughly five elective full-term cesarean deliveries at 37-41 weeks of gestation that occurred without labor or rupture of membranes. The study left out pregnancies involving fetal demise, active maternal HSV infection or known maternal HIV infection. A FACSAria III cell sorter was used to sort live, Annexin V-negative naive CD8+ T cells (CD3+CD8+CD45RA+CCR7+). Each sample yielded between roughly 19,000 and 110,000 sorted naive CD8+ T cells. Mixed venous-arterial cord blood was collected with preassembled standardized sampling kits. Cord blood was held at room temperature and processed no more than 4 hours after collection. Ficoll-Paque density gradient centrifugation was used to isolate mononuclear cells from diluted blood. Before sorting, mononuclear cells were cryopreserved in around 10% DMSO with roughly 90% FBS and kept in long-term storage at -150 degrees C. Annexin V and antibodies against CD3, CD8, CCR7 and CD45RA were used to stain the thawed cells. The DNeasy Blood and Tissue Kit was used to extract genomic DNA from sorted cell pellets that had been snap-frozen.

TCRbeta CDR3 regions were amplified from genomic DNA by a two-step, bias-controlled multiplex PCR. Primers specific for every TRBV and TRBJ gene segment were included in the multiplex PCR. TCRbeta repertoire data were generated with the immunoSEQ Assay. In the source study's methods: A relative-frequency ratio and a modified nearest-neighbor algorithm were applied to filter and cluster reads so that closely related sequences were merged. V, D and J gene assignments for CDR3 sequences followed IMGT annotation. Template counts were normalized for PCR amplification bias and quantified against synthetic TCR CDR3 analog sequences. Analyses were restricted to unique productive sequences, meaning in-frame CDR3 sequences without stop codons. The immunoSEQ Analyzer software was used to compute clonality, defined as 1 minus Pielou's evenness, and iChao1 richness. Depending on the Shapiro-Wilk normality results, either Student's t-test or a non-parametric test was run in JMP for statistical testing. TCRdb provides this immuneACCESS table in a form limited to in-frame rearrangements. Some clones are lacking; in checked studies, under half of them reflect an unresolved V gene, and why the rest are absent is not known. Clone size and V and J calls were adopted from that table, with D and trimming inferred from the DNA. This sample lists about 7,300 clones; roughly 92% were detected once. The ten largest clonotypes hold around 0.48% of the sample.

The clonotype comes from a newborn in good health. The material sequenced was naive CD8+ T cells from cord blood. The rearranged chain carries TRBV7-8 and TRBJ2-7, with 8 bases in between that match TRBD1. This receptor has the CDR3 CASSYRQGTLYEQYF. The DNA sequence is as follows: TGTGCCAGCAGTTATAGACAGGGGACCCTTTACGAGCAGTACTTC.